This T cell receptor beta chain appears in the sequencing data of a study of OX40 agonist ivuxolimab in advanced cancers. The table came from immunoSEQ multiplex PCR; TCRdb's copy has only in-frame clones and leaves some out. This table holds 94,000 or so clones, 84% found once. The CDR3 has 12 amino acids. The V gene's germline CDR1 is SGHTA and CDR2 FQGNSA. The V end lost 5 bases, the J end lost 8 bases, and 12 bases lay between the germline ends. The TCR was taken from an adult with an advanced solid tumor such as melanoma, head and neck, liver or kidney cancer. The chain links TRBV7-2 to TRBJ1-2; D not resolved. The sequencing here drew on CD4+ or CD8+ T cells sorted from blood, taken in a trial of the OX40 agonist ivuxolimab. The CDR3 sequence is CASSRSGEGYTF. For the CDR3, the DNA is TGTGCCAGCAGCCGGTCCGGGGAAGGCTACACCTTC.